Many counts were recorded for the clone carrying this T cell receptor (beta chain). Its antigen is not known. This sample was taken from a study of early T cells in non-severe SARS-CoV-2 infection. Study details: Sequencing was performed on bulk RNA from unsorted whole blood, leaving chains unpaired. The study's findings and limits: Lookups in VDJdb leaned toward anti-spike CD8 responses and missed private and CD4 specificities.

Germline assignment: CDR1 SGHRS and CDR2 YFSETQ. This CDR3 is 14 amino acids long. V gave up 1 base and J gave up 6 bases, with 14 bases separating them. Attachment of unique molecular identifiers was made to individual cDNA molecules. TCRdb processed the 5' RACE reads anew with MiXCR; each CDR3 protein has one entry. This sample yields about 79,000 distinct CDR3 sequences, of which approximately 13% are seen a single time; approximately 5.7% belongs to the top ten. The material sequenced was whole blood. This chain links TRBV5-1 with TRBJ2-7; D not resolved. This sequence originates from an adult who was a healthcare worker with PCR-confirmed SARS-CoV-2 infection or an uninfected control (not recorded which). The CDR3 DNA follows: TGCGCCAGCAGCTTGCAAGTCAGCCCTGGCGAGCAGTACTTC. This encodes CASSLQVSPGEQYF.